Following are 20 T cell receptor beta chains from one sample sequenced in a study of blood T cell repertoires in COVID-19. Sequencing was performed with immunoSEQ multiplex PCR; in TCRdb, only in-frame clones are kept and a portion is missing. The sample consists of approximately 260,000 clones, roughly nine tenths of them appearing once. Material for sequencing was PBMCs or T cells enriched from blood (not recorded which). The receptors originated from a woman in her fifties or sixties who had recovered from COVID-19.

About this clone: At the DNA level, this CDR3 is encoded by other sequences in the same sample as well. As DNA, the CDR3 is TGTGCCAGCAGCTTAGGGACAGGGCCTAACACTGAAGCTTTCTTT. Translated: CASSLGTGPNTEAFF. The chain joins TRBV7-9 to TRBJ1-1, with 8 bases identical to TRBD1. The CDR3 is 15 residues long. Germline V gene sequence: CDR1 SEHNR, CDR2 FQNEAQ (reference sequence). The J segment lost 2 bases and the V segment lost 1 base, leaving 3 bases of the junction unmatched.

This clone appeared a single time. The chain links TRBV11-2 to TRBJ2-7; D not certain. Trimming pared 4 bases from V and 5 bases from J, leaving 9 bases between. CDR3 length: 12 residues. Germline-derived CDR1 and CDR2 are SGHAT and FQNNGV. CDR3 protein: CASSSYAHEQYF. CDR3 DNA: TGTGCCAGCAGCTCCTACGCCCACGAGCAGTACTTC.

The chain carries TRBV7-9 and TRBJ2-2, with 9 bases identical to TRBD2. The ends lost 0 bases at V and 7 bases at J; junction bases unmatched: 3. The germline gives CDR1 SEHNR, CDR2 FQNEAQ (reference sequence). CDR3 size: 15 residues. DNA for the CDR3: TGTGCCAGCAGCTTAGCAGCGGGAGGAATCGGGGAGCTGTTTTTT. Translation gives CASSLAAGGIGELFF.

The chain is built from TRBV10-1 and TRBJ2-7, with 11 nucleotides matching TRBD1. Germline loops: CDR1 WNHNN, CDR2 SYGVQD (reference sequence). Losses at the gene ends were 4 bases for V and 4 bases for J; bases not matched to a gene: 3. The CDR3 has 14 residues. Written as DNA, the CDR3 is TGCGCCAGCAGTGCGGACAGGGGGCTGTACGAGCAGTACTTC. It translates to CASSADRGLYEQYF.

This chain joins TRBV29-1 and TRBJ1-4; D not certain. Trimming left V 4 bases short and J 4 bases short, with 10 bases between. Germline V gene lookup returns CDR1 SQVTM and CDR2 ANQGSEA. The CDR3 covers 13 residues. The CDR3 DNA follows: TGCAGCGTTGTATCACAGCTTAATGAAAAACTGTTTTTT. Translated: CSVVSQLNEKLFF.

This clone was observed a single time. V is TRBV19 and J is TRBJ1-5; perhaps TRBD1 as D (5 bases). The CDR3 is made up of 16 amino acids. Per the germline V gene, CDR1 is LNHDA and CDR2 is SQIVND (reference sequence). The V and J ends lost 6 bases and 7 bases respectively, with 22 bases between them. The CDR3 loop is CASSPKGHNLGQPQHF. CDR3 coding DNA: TGTGCCAGTAGCCCTAAAGGACACAACCTGGGGCAGCCCCAGCATTTT.

The chain couples TRBV6-5 to TRBJ2-7; 8 nucleotides line up with TRBD1. V lost 5 bases and J lost 1; bases outside the gene matches: 7. The CDR3 is made up of 15 amino acids. Per germline, CDR1 MNHEY and CDR2 SVGAGI. The CDR3 reads CASSSGQGFSYEQYF. The CDR3 DNA follows: TGTGCCAGCAGTAGCGGACAGGGATTTTCCTACGAGCAGTACTTC.

J is TRBJ2-2 and V is TRBV11-2; possible D gene TRBD1, 5 bases. The V gene's germline CDR1 is SGHAT and CDR2 FQNNGV. V dropped 0 bases and J dropped 4 bases, with 9 bases sitting between them. The CDR3 runs to 15 residues. The CDR3 region is CASSLDRGGTGELFF. DNA of the CDR3: TGTGCCAGCAGCTTAGATAGGGGCGGCACCGGGGAGCTGTTTTTT.

This clone was seen just once. The CDR3 DNA reads TGTGCCAGCAGCCGGACTAGCGGGACGGACGAGCAGTACTTC. It is translated as CASSRTSGTDEQYF. The V gene is TRBV7-9, the J gene TRBJ2-7; TRBD2 matches 12 bases. This CDR3 comprises 14 residues. Germline V CDR1 and CDR2: SEHNR, FQNEAQ (reference sequence). Trimming took 5 bases from V and 5 from J; bases not matched to a gene: 4.

This clone was picked up a small number of times. This rearrangement joins TRBV6-5 to TRBJ1-2; D is unclear. The CDR3 is 12 residues long. Trimming removed 6 bases from V and 5 bases from J, with 10 bases in between. CDR1 and CDR2 (germline): MNHEY, SVGAGI. DNA of the CDR3: TGTGCCAGCAGCCTCTCGGAGTATGGCTACACCTTC. This translates into CASSLSEYGYTF.

This clone was seen a handful of times. The chain joins TRBV7-3 to TRBJ1-2; no clear D gene. Germline lookup yields CDR1 SGHTA and CDR2 FQGTGA. Trimming removed 2 bases at V and 8 bases at J, with 12 bases between. The CDR3 totals 13 residues. CDR3 protein: CASSLSQVGGYTF. In nucleotides, the CDR3 is TGTGCCAGCAGCTTATCTCAGGTTGGAGGCTACACCTTC.

This chain uses TRBV5-1 with TRBJ2-3; 8 bases map to TRBD2. This CDR3 comprises 14 residues. V lost 5 bases and J lost 5; bases outside the gene matches: 7. Germline V gene lookup returns CDR1 SGHRS and CDR2 YFSETQ. The CDR3 here is CASSSSGGVDTQYF. The CDR3 bases are TGCGCCAGCAGTTCCAGCGGGGGAGTAGATACGCAGTATTTT.

About this clone: This CDR3 is also generated by other DNA sequences in the sample. The DNA of the CDR3 is TGCGCCAGCAGGACAGGGGACACTGAAGCTTTCTTT. Amino acids: CASRTGDTEAFF. V gene TRBV10-2 combines with J gene TRBJ1-1; TRBD1 matches 8 bases. Germline CDR1 reads WSHSY; CDR2 reads SAAADI. CDR3 length equals 12 residues. The junction had 0 bases not matched to a gene; V was cut back by 6 bases and J by 3 bases.

The V and J genes are TRBV2 and TRBJ1-2; TRBD1 matches at 9 bases. Germline V gene lookup returns CDR1 SNHLY and CDR2 FYNNEI. J lost 4 bases, V lost 7 bases, and 7 bases had no gene match. The CDR3 consists of 14 residues. Here the CDR3 reads CASIQGAIFYGYTF. The CDR3 nucleotides are TGTGCCAGCATACAGGGGGCGATATTCTATGGCTACACCTTC.

J is TRBJ1-2 and V is TRBV18; no reliable D call. The CDR3 loop spans 14 amino acids. Trimming took 6 bases from V and 5 from J, leaving 16 bases between them. Germline CDR1 reads KGHSH; CDR2 reads LQKENI. Written as DNA, the CDR3 is TGTGCCAGCTCCGAAAGTAGACAACGGTATGGCTACACCTTC. Protein sequence: CASSESRQRYGYTF.

The J gene is TRBJ2-5, the V gene TRBV7-3, with no clear D. The length of the CDR3 is 13 residues. Trimming left V 2 bases short and J 2 bases short, with 6 bases between. The germline CDR1 and CDR2 sequences are SGHTA and FQGTGA. CDR3 sequence: CASSLQFQETQYF. Here the CDR3 DNA reads TGTGCCAGCAGCTTACAGTTTCAAGAGACCCAGTACTTC. Together with reference TRBV7-3 and TRBJ2-5, the CDR3 gives the full variable domain: GAGVSQTPSNKVTEKGKYVELRCDPISGHTALYWYRQSLGQGPEFLIYFQGTGAADDSGLPNDRFFAVRPEGSVSTLKIQRTERGDSAVYLCASSLQFQETQYFGPGTRLLVL.

The chain uses TRBV29-1 and TRBJ2-1; D unresolved. The CDR3 contains 12 residues. From germline, CDR1 is SQVTM and CDR2 ANQGSEA. V dropped 7 bases and J dropped 0 bases, with 7 bases sitting between them. The CDR3 DNA follows: TGCAGCGCCGGTTCCTCCTACAATGAGCAGTTCTTC. Translating gives CSAGSSYNEQFF.

The genes are TRBV5-1 and TRBJ1-2; D ambiguous. The V gene's germline CDR1 is SGHRS and CDR2 YFSETQ. Trimming pared 2 bases from V and 6 bases from J, leaving 8 bases between. The CDR3 loop spans 12 amino acids. CDR3 protein: CASSFTGDGYTF. In DNA, the CDR3 is TGCGCCAGCAGCTTTACCGGGGATGGCTACACCTTC. Using reference TRBV5-1 and TRBJ1-2 for the parts outside the CDR3, the full variable domain is KAGVTQTPRYLIKTRGQQVTLSCSPISGHRSVSWYQQTPGQGLQFLFEYFSETQRNKGNFPGRFSGRQFSNSRSEMNVSTLELGDSALYLCASSFTGDGYTFGSGTRLTVV.

V usage is TRBV27 and J usage is TRBJ1-2; the D is unclear. From germline, CDR1 is MNHEY and CDR2 SMNVEV (reference sequence). V gave up 8 bases and J gave up 3 bases, with 10 bases separating them. The CDR3 sequence is 12 residues long. The CDR3 DNA reads as TGTGCCAGCGGGAGGGCCTACTATGGCTACACCTTC. It codes for CASGRAYYGYTF.

This clone was observed a handful of times. The chain employs TRBV9 and TRBJ2-2; 10 nucleotides agree with TRBD2. The V and J ends lost 1 base and 2 bases, in that order; junction bases with no gene match: 5. The CDR3 sequence is 17 residues long. Germline assignment: CDR1 SGDLS and CDR2 YYNGEE. The chain's CDR3 is CASSVLSSGGNTGELFF. Written as DNA, the CDR3 is TGTGCCAGCAGCGTACTCTCTAGCGGGGGAAACACCGGGGAGCTGTTTTTT.